The entry below describes one T cell receptor beta chain. This entry is derived from a study of blood T cell repertoires in COVID-19. Germline CDR1 is WNHNN and CDR2 is SYGVQD (reference sequence). The CDR3 consists of 15 residues. Trimming cost V 6 bases and J 0 bases; bases outside gene matches: 5. Some clones are missing from TCRdb's copy, which holds only in-frame ones; the method was immunoSEQ multiplex PCR. The sample carries fewer than 90,000 clones, 86% recorded once. The material sequenced was peripheral blood. The chain carries TRBV10-1 and TRBJ1-1; 9 positions match TRBD1. This TCR derives from a man between 50 and 59 years old with active or convalescent COVID-19. CDR3 DNA sequence: TGCGCCAGCAGCCCCGGACAGGGGCTGAACACTGAAGCTTTCTTT. Translating it yields CASSPGQGLNTEAFF.